This TCR beta chain was identified in a study of T cell changes during pregnancy in multiple sclerosis. Germline V gene sequence: CDR1 SGHTA, CDR2 FQGNSA. This CDR3 is built from 12 residues. Trimming left V 4 bases short and J 4 bases short, with 7 bases between. The table came from immunoSEQ multiplex PCR; TCRdb's copy has only in-frame clones and leaves some out. This table holds 40,000 to 45,000 clones, nearly 90% found once. A few counts support this clone. The chain recombines TRBV7-2 with TRBJ2-5; a weak D match, TRBD2 (5 bases). The source of this sequence is a female donor with multiple sclerosis, enrolled in a pregnancy study. This specimen was CD4+ T cells from peripheral blood mononuclear cells, taken in the first trimester of pregnancy. The CDR3 sequence: CASSSSPETQYF. The DNA of the CDR3 is TGTGCCAGCAGCTCTAGCCCAGAGACCCAGTACTTC.